A selection of T cell receptor beta chains follows, all from one sample in a study of PD-1 and CTLA-4 blockade in melanoma. Some clones are missing from TCRdb's copy, which holds only in-frame ones; the method was immunoSEQ multiplex PCR. The table has 23,000 or so clones, around 88% seen once. Source: CD8+ T cells from peripheral blood, taken before anti-PD-1 treatment. These receptors all come from a human donor with melanoma. CDR3s include the opening cysteine and the closing phenylalanine or tryptophan. Each record gives: clone size, D gene, J gene, V gene, CDR3 DNA, CDR3 protein. The D gene is left open where the match is weak. The size entry is marked missing in some rows and otherwise reads once, few, many or a size class.

.,.,TRBJ2-1,TRBV15,TGTGCCACCAGCAGAGAGATCATTACAGGGGCGGGAAATGAGCAGTTCTTC,CATSREIITGAGNEQFF
.,.,TRBJ2-1,TRBV14,TGTGCCAGCAGCCAAGAGAGGGGATCCTACAATGAGCAGTTCTTC,CASSQERGSYNEQFF
.,.,TRBJ2-5,TRBV12-3/TRBV12-4,TGTGCCAGCAGTTTCTTGGGGTGGGAGACCCAGTACTTC,CASSFLGWETQYF
.,TRBD2,TRBJ2-2,TRBV2,TGTGCCAGCAGTGGAACTAGCGGGGGACCGAACACCGGGGAGCTGTTTTTT,CASSGTSGGPNTGELFF
.,TRBD1,TRBJ2-7,TRBV6-5,TGTGCCAGCAGTCCGGGACAGGGGAGCTACGAGCAGTACTTC,CASSPGQGSYEQYF
once,.,TRBJ2-7,TRBV9,TGTGCCAGCAGCGTAGGAGGCGCGGCCACCTACGAGCAGTACTTC,CASSVGGAATYEQYF
.,TRBD1,TRBJ1-1,TRBV5-4,TGTGCCAGCAGCTTGGAGGGACAGCTGAACACTGAAGCTTTCTTT,CASSLEGQLNTEAFF
.,.,TRBJ2-3,TRBV27,TGTGCCAGCAGTTTAGGGTATCCTCCCCGCCCAGATACGCAGTATTTT,CASSLGYPPRPDTQYF
.,.,TRBJ1-1,TRBV28,TGTGCCAGCAGTTTATCCGTGACAGGCTGGAACACTGAAGCTTTCTTT,CASSLSVTGWNTEAFF
.,.,TRBJ2-1,TRBV27,TGTGCCAGCAGCTCCGGACTCTATACGGATGAGCAGTTCTTC,CASSSGLYTDEQFF
once,.,TRBJ1-5,TRBV19,TGTGCCAGTAGTATCGGAGGGCTCAATCAGCCCCAGCATTTT,CASSIGGLNQPQHF
.,.,TRBJ2-7,TRBV27,TGTGCCAGCAAAATAGGATTAAACTCCTACGAGCAGTACTTC,CASKIGLNSYEQYF
.,.,TRBJ1-2,TRBV6-1,TGTGCCAGCAGTGAAAGAGAGGGCGGTAACTATGGCTACACCTTC,CASSEREGGNYGYTF
.,.,TRBJ2-2,TRBV12-3/TRBV12-4,TGTGCCAGCAGTTTAGGGGCCGGGGAGCTGTTTTTT,CASSLGAGELFF
.,.,TRBJ1-5,TRBV28,TGTGCCAGCGGGGGTGGAAATCAGCCCCAGCATTTT,CASGGGNQPQHF
.,.,TRBJ2-2,TRBV7-8,TGTGCCAGCAGCCCTAACACCGGGGAGCTGTTTTTT,CASSPNTGELFF
.,TRBD1,TRBJ1-1,TRBV4-2,TGTGCCAGCAGCCAAGAGACAGGGGGCCCGACTGAAGCTTTCTTT,CASSQETGGPTEAFF
.,.,TRBJ1-1,TRBV5-5,TGTGCCAGCAGCTTATCTCCGGGGAACACTGAAGCTTTCTTT,CASSLSPGNTEAFF
.,.,TRBJ2-3,TRBV27,TGTGCCAGCAGTTCATTACTCCGACAGTCCCCCGTGACAGATACGCAGTATTTT,CASSSLLRQSPVTDTQYF
.,.,TRBJ2-7,TRBV28,TGTGCCAGCAGTTTATTGGTAACCTACGAGCAGTACTTC,CASSLLVTYEQYF
.,TRBD1,TRBJ1-2,TRBV24-1,TGTGCCACCCAGTCCGGGACAGGGGGGAACTATGGCTACACCTTC,CATQSGTGGNYGYTF
.,.,TRBJ2-7,TRBV29-1,TGCAGCGTTAGGGAGAGCTCCTACGAGCAGTACTTC,CSVRESSYEQYF
.,.,TRBJ1-2,TRBV27,TGTGCCAGCAGTTTTTCTGGGTCTTCCAACTATGGCTACACCTTC,CASSFSGSSNYGYTF
.,.,TRBJ2-7,TRBV4-1,TGCGCCAGCAGCCAAGTGGGGGGCTACGAGCAGTACTTC,CASSQVGGYEQYF
.,.,TRBJ1-2,TRBV27,TGTGCCAGCAGTTCCCGAGGGGGGGCCTATGGCTACACCTTC,CASSSRGGAYGYTF
.,TRBD1,TRBJ2-3,TRBV12-3/TRBV12-4,TGTGCCAGCGTTCAGGGGGCGGATACGCAGTATTTT,CASVQGADTQYF
.,.,TRBJ2-5,TRBV29-1,TGCAGCGTTGAACCCCGGACAGAAGAGACCCAGTACTTC,CSVEPRTEETQYF
.,.,TRBJ1-1,TRBV5-1,TGCGCCAGCAGCTTCCAGGGGAACACTGAAGCTTTCTTT,CASSFQGNTEAFF
.,.,TRBJ1-1,TRBV14,TGTGCCAGCAGCGAAGGAGGGGCGCGGGCCACTGAAGCTTTCTTT,CASSEGGARATEAFF
few,.,TRBJ2-1,TRBV29-1,TGCAGCGTTGAAGATCACAGGGATTACAATGAGCAGTTCTTC,CSVEDHRDYNEQFF
.,.,TRBJ2-3,TRBV28,TGTGCCAGCAGTTCAGGGTTGACAGATACGCAGTATTTT,CASSSGLTDTQYF
.,.,TRBJ1-5,TRBV9,TGTGCCAGCAGCGTAGGACAGTATAGCAATCAGCCCCAGCATTTT,CASSVGQYSNQPQHF
.,TRBD2,TRBJ2-1,TRBV9,TGTGCCAGCACCCCGGGGGGGGATTACAATGAGCAGTTCTTC,CASTPGGDYNEQFF
medium-sized,.,TRBJ1-3,TRBV7-8,TGTGCCAGCAGCTTGGGGTCTGGAAACACCATATATTTT,CASSLGSGNTIYF
.,TRBD1,TRBJ1-1,TRBV7-9,TGTGCCAGCCGACGACCGACAGGGTCCACTGAAGCTTTCTTT,CASRRPTGSTEAFF
.,.,TRBJ1-1,TRBV5-4,TGTGCCAGCAGCCAGGACACAGGGAACACTGAAGCTTTCTTT,CASSQDTGNTEAFF
.,.,TRBJ1-1,TRBV6-6,TGTGCCAGCATAGGTTCGAACACTGAAGCTTTCTTT,CASIGSNTEAFF
few,.,TRBJ2-7,TRBV12-3/TRBV12-4,TGTGCCAGCAGTTTAGCAGGCTACGAGCAGTACTTC,CASSLAGYEQYF
.,.,TRBJ2-2,TRBV13,TGTGCCAGCAGCGGAGGGGGCGCCTACACCGGGGAGCTGTTTTTT,CASSGGGAYTGELFF
.,.,TRBJ1-2,TRBV27,TGTGCCAGCAGTTTAACACTGGACGGTAGAAATGGCTACACCTTC,CASSLTLDGRNGYTF
.,.,TRBJ1-1,TRBV6-5,TGTGCCAGCAGTTACGCAGTCATGAACACTGAAGCTTTCTTT,CASSYAVMNTEAFF
.,TRBD1,TRBJ1-2,TRBV28,TGTGCCAGCACCCAGGGGGCATTCTATGGCTACACCTTC,CASTQGAFYGYTF
.,TRBD1,TRBJ1-1,TRBV6-1,TGTGCCAGCAGTGAAAGGGACAGCAACACTGAAGCTTTCTTT,CASSERDSNTEAFF
.,.,TRBJ1-2,TRBV6-1,TGTGCCAGCAGTGAAGGCGCAGGGTTGAACTATGGCTACACCTTC,CASSEGAGLNYGYTF
.,.,TRBJ2-5,TRBV5-1,TGCGCCAGCAGTGAGGAGCCGGGGGAGGAGACCCAGTACTTC,CASSEEPGEETQYF
few,.,TRBJ1-3,TRBV7-9,TGTGCCAGCAGCTCCGGGGGAAACACCATATATTTT,CASSSGGNTIYF
.,.,TRBJ1-2,TRBV27,TGTGCCAGCAGTTCAGGCACCATTCCGTACTATGGCTACACCTTC,CASSSGTIPYYGYTF
.,.,TRBJ2-2,TRBV28,TGTGCCAGCAGTTTATCTCCCCGAACGAACACCGGGGAGCTGTTTTTT,CASSLSPRTNTGELFF
.,TRBD1,TRBJ1-5,TRBV28,TGTGCCATCTCACCGGGACAGGGGCATCAGCCCCAGCATTTT,CAISPGQGHQPQHF
once,.,TRBJ2-1,TRBV19,TGTGCCAGTAGTCCCGAGGGTATGACGAATTCCTACAATGAGCAGTTCTTC,CASSPEGMTNSYNEQFF
.,TRBD2,TRBJ2-2,TRBV3-1/TRBV3-2,TGTGCCAGCAGTGACAGCGGGGGGGCCGGGGAGCTGTTTTTT,CASSDSGGAGELFF
.,.,TRBJ2-3,TRBV27,TGTGCCAGCAGTCCGGGAATCGGGCAGTATTTT,CASSPGIGQYF
.,.,TRBJ1-6,TRBV27,TGTGCCAGCAGAGCAGGACGCTCCTATAATTCACCCCTCCACTTT,CASRAGRSYNSPLHF
.,.,TRBJ1-5,TRBV27,TGTGCCAGCAGTTTAGACCGTAATCAGCCCCAGCATTTT,CASSLDRNQPQHF